Each of the 26 T cell receptor beta chains below was sequenced from the same sample in a study of blood T cell repertoires in COVID-19. The assay was immunoSEQ multiplex PCR, and TCRdb's table has in-frame clones only and misses some. The table lists approximately 160,000 clones, roughly four fifths of them singletons. Sequencing used peripheral blood. The receptors were sampled from a human donor in a cohort sampled during active COVID-19.

Regarding this clone: Other DNA sequences in this specimen translate into the identical CDR3. The rearrangement joins TRBV6-5 to TRBJ2-1, with D maybe TRBD1 (6 bases). V lost 5 bases and J lost 0, with 11 bases in between. The CDR3 runs 15 residues. Germline CDR1 and CDR2: MNHEY and SVGAGI. The DNA for the CDR3 is TGTGCCAGCAGTCCCACAGGGAGCTCCTACAATGAGCAGTTCTTC. Translated, it gives CASSPTGSSYNEQFF.

V is TRBV4-1 and J is TRBJ1-5; 9 bases are a match to TRBD1. Germline assignment: CDR1 MGHRA and CDR2 YSYEKL. This CDR3 has 16 amino acids. J lost 6 bases, V lost 1 base, and 7 bases had no gene match. The CDR3 coding sequence is TGCGCCAGCAGCCAAGGGGATCCACAGGGGGCTCAGCCCCAGCATTTT. Its protein product is CASSQGDPQGAQPQHF.

The chain joins TRBV10-1 to TRBJ2-1; 14 bases fit TRBD2. V dropped 6 bases and J dropped 5; count of bases not matched to a gene: 6. The CDR3 contains 16 residues. CDR1 WNHNN and CDR2 SYGVQD come from the germline V gene (reference sequence). The CDR3 nucleotides read TGCGCCAGCAGCCTGGGACTAGCGGGGGCCAACAATGAGCAGTTCTTC. Its translation: CASSLGLAGANNEQFF.

This rearrangement joins TRBV7-5 to TRBJ2-7; the table assigns TRBD1, which was not confirmed against the DNA. TRBV7-5 is termed a pseudogene. This CDR3 comprises 15 residues. The CDR3 nucleotides read TGTGCCAGAAGCTTAGTGTGCAGGGGCGATTACGAGCAGTACTTC. Its protein product is CARSLVCRGDYEQYF.

The V call is TRBV15, the J call TRBJ2-7; D might be TRBD2 (5 bases). V lost 3 bases, J lost 2 bases, and 8 bases lay in between. CDR1 is LNHNV, CDR2 YYDKDF, per germline (reference sequence). The CDR3 has 13 amino acids. CDR3 residues: CATSRGVPYEQYF. The CDR3 nucleotides are TGTGCCACCAGCAGGGGAGTTCCCTACGAGCAGTACTTC.

The V and J genes are TRBV29-1 and TRBJ1-1, with a tentative D call TRBD1 (5 bases). This CDR3 contains 16 residues. Between the trimmed V and J ends, which lost 7 bases and 5 bases, there was a span of 26 bases. CDR1 and CDR2 from the germline V gene are SQVTM and ANQGSEA. Here the CDR3 DNA reads TGCAGCGCTCTCCAAAGCCCGCGGGGGGGAAGGACTGAAGCTTTCTTT. It translates to CSALQSPRGGRTEAFF.

This clone has only a few counts. V usage is TRBV19 and J usage is TRBJ1-1, with a weak D call TRBD1 (5 bases). This CDR3 has 13 residues. The germline V gene has CDR1 LNHDA and CDR2 SQIVND (reference sequence). Trimming stripped 6 bases from V and 2 bases from J, with 10 bases between. Here the CDR3 reads CASRRGRNTEAFF. CDR3 DNA sequence: TGTGCCAGTAGGCGGGGCAGAAACACTGAAGCTTTCTTT.

V gene TRBV2 combines with J gene TRBJ2-2; 7 bases map to TRBD2. Trimming took 7 bases from V and 5 from J; bases not matched to a gene: 4. CDR1 is SNHLY and CDR2 is FYNNEI in the germline V gene. This CDR3 has 13 amino acids. CDR3 amino acids: CASTGEGTGELFF. The DNA for the CDR3 is TGTGCCAGCACCGGGGAGGGAACCGGGGAGCTGTTTTTT.

V gene TRBV6-5 combines with J gene TRBJ1-1; possibly TRBD1 for D (5 bases). V gave up 7 bases and J gave up 1 base, with 10 bases separating them. Germline V gene lookup returns CDR1 MNHEY and CDR2 SVGAGI. This CDR3 has 13 residues. The CDR3, as DNA: TGTGCCAGCAAAAGGGGTAAGAACACTGAAGCTTTCTTT. Protein: CASKRGKNTEAFF.

The rearrangement joins TRBV24-1 to TRBJ1-5; D gene unclear. The germline CDR1 and CDR2 sequences are KGHDR and SFDVKD. The CDR3 consists of 16 residues. The germline V and J ends were trimmed by 7 bases and 3 bases, with 18 bases remaining between them. The CDR3 DNA reads TGTGCCACCAGGTCCTCGCCGGGAAAAACCAATCAGCCCCAGCATTTT. It codes for CATRSSPGKTNQPQHF.

This chain connects TRBV27 to TRBJ2-5; TRBD1 matches 7 bases. The V gene end was trimmed by 5 bases and the J gene end by 2 bases; junction bases not matched to a gene: 8. CDR3 length: 15 residues. The germline V gene encodes CDR1 MNHEY and CDR2 SMNVEV (reference sequence). CDR3 sequence (DNA): TGTGCCAGCAGTGCAACAGGGGTCCGGCAAGAGACCCAGTACTTC. It translates to CASSATGVRQETQYF.

Regarding this clone: Germline is not matched at one junction end, which may reflect a read error. The chain combines TRBV5-4 with TRBJ2-7; the match to TRBD1 covers 8 bases. Germline-derived CDR1 and CDR2 are SGHNT and YYREEE (reference sequence). This CDR3 spans 12 amino acids. The CDR3 coding sequence is TGTGCCAGCAGCTTGTTCGGGGACAGGAGAGACTTC. Protein: CASSLFGDRRDF.

The chain carries TRBV7-9 and TRBJ1-4, with D maybe TRBD1 (6 bases). Trimming shortened V by 4 bases and J by 4 bases, and 13 bases separated the two germline ends. The CDR3 runs 15 residues. CDR1 and CDR2 (germline): SEHNR, FQNEAQ (reference sequence). DNA for the CDR3: TGTGCCAGCAGCTCCCTTGGGGGCCTTAATGAAAAACTGTTTTTT. Translating gives CASSSLGGLNEKLFF.

V is TRBV20-1 and J is TRBJ2-7; TRBD1 might be the D (6 bases). The germline V gene encodes CDR1 DFQATT and CDR2 SNEGSKA (reference sequence). V was trimmed by 0 bases and J by 9 bases, leaving 9 bases between them. The CDR3 extends over 11 amino acids. CDR3 sequence: CSAREGAGQYF. The CDR3 nucleotides read TGCAGTGCTAGAGAGGGGGCGGGGCAGTACTTC.

This chain uses TRBV28 with TRBJ1-2; weak D call: TRBD1 (5 bases). The V gene lost 4 bases and the J gene lost 4 bases, with 13 bases spanning the gap. The CDR3 loop spans 14 amino acids. Germline V CDR1 and CDR2: MDHEN, SYDVKM. CDR3 sequence (DNA): TGTGCCAGCAGTTCGCAGGGATTGGGCTATGGCTACACCTTC. Encoded protein: CASSSQGLGYGYTF.

The V and J genes are TRBV11-2 and TRBJ1-2, with D possibly being TRBD1 (5 bases). The CDR3 runs to 12 residues. The ends were cut back, 4 bases at V and 9 bases at J, with 12 bases in the middle. Germline CDR1 and CDR2: SGHAT and FQNNGV. The CDR3 loop is CASSSRGLSYTF. The CDR3 nucleotides read TGTGCCAGCAGCTCTAGGGGATTGAGCTACACCTTC.

The genes are TRBV18 and TRBJ2-2, with TRBD2 identical over 8 bases. Germline V CDR1 and CDR2: KGHSH, LQKENI. J was trimmed by 0 bases and V by 4 bases; bases with no gene match: 10. The CDR3 spans 18 residues. CDR3 region: CASSLKTSGGPNTGELFF. Here the CDR3 DNA reads TGTGCCAGCTCACTAAAGACGAGCGGGGGCCCGAACACCGGGGAGCTGTTTTTT.

This chain links TRBV27 with TRBJ2-7, with TRBD1 matching over 9 bases. Germline V gene lookup returns CDR1 MNHEY and CDR2 SMNVEV (reference sequence). CDR3 length: 16 residues. Germline trimming cut 8 bases from V and 11 bases from J; bases unmatched to any gene: 22. The CDR3 DNA follows: TGTGCCAGCGCCCCTTACCCCGGGACAGGGATATCATGGGAGTACTTC. Translated, it gives CASAPYPGTGISWEYF.

This clone was counted a single time. V gene TRBV19 combines with J gene TRBJ1-5; D not certain. V dropped 7 bases and J dropped 7 bases, with 20 bases sitting between them. There are 15 residues in the CDR3. Germline values: CDR1 LNHDA, CDR2 SQIVND (reference sequence). In nucleotides, the CDR3 is TGTGCCAGTACCCCCAGAAGGGAGACCAGCCAGCCCCAGCATTTT. It encodes CASTPRRETSQPQHF.

This clone came up a few times. The J gene is TRBJ2-5, the V gene TRBV18, with a weak D call TRBD1 (6 bases). V lost 4 bases, J lost 6 bases, and 18 bases lay in between. The CDR3 has 15 residues. The germline V gene has CDR1 KGHSH and CDR2 LQKENI. Written as DNA, the CDR3 is TGTGCCAGCTCACAATCTACAGGGCCAGGGCAGACCCAGTACTTC. Amino acids: CASSQSTGPGQTQYF.

The genes are TRBV6-2 or TRBV6-3 and TRBJ2-1; 9 nucleotides align to TRBD2. The CDR3 runs to 16 residues. Germline loops: CDR1 MNHEY, CDR2 SVGEGT. V lost 6 bases, J lost 3 bases, and 9 bases stayed unmatched. The CDR3 nucleotides read TGTGCCAGCAGCCTCCGCGCGGGAGGGTACTACAATGAGCAGTTCTTC. This sequence encodes CASSLRAGGYYNEQFF.

The chain links TRBV5-5 to TRBJ1-1, with D possibly matching TRBD1 (5 bases). The CDR3 covers 15 residues. Germline CDR1 reads SGHKS; CDR2 reads YYEKEE (reference sequence). Deletions cut 4 bases from V and 4 bases from J, with 17 bases between. CDR3 coding DNA: TGTGCCAGCAGCAACCGTCACAGGACCGGCACTGAAGCTTTCTTT. It yields the protein CASSNRHRTGTEAFF. Looking up the rest from reference TRBV5-5 and TRBJ1-1 gives the full variable domain: DAGVTQSPTHLIKTRGQQVTLRCSPISGHKSVSWYQQVLGQGPQFIFQYYEKEERGRGNFPDRFSARQFPNYSSELNVNALLLGDSALYLCASSNRHRTGTEAFFGQGTRLTVV.

V is TRBV20-1 and J is TRBJ1-1, with a weak D call TRBD1 (5 bases). The CDR3 length is 11 residues. Looked up from germline, CDR1 is DFQATT and CDR2 is SNEGSKA (reference sequence). The DNA of the CDR3 is TGCAGGGGGGGAAAGAACACTGAAGCTTTCTTT. Translating it yields CRGGKNTEAFF.

J is TRBJ1-1 and V is TRBV29-1, with 8 bases lining up with TRBD1. The CDR3 consists of 11 residues. The V gene end was trimmed by 7 bases and the J gene end by 8 bases; junction bases not matched to a gene: 6. In germline, CDR1 is SQVTM, CDR2 ANQGSEA. Written as DNA, the CDR3 is TGCAGCGGAACGCGACAGGGGGAAGCTTTCTTT. Protein: CSGTRQGEAFF.

The chain combines TRBV19 with TRBJ1-5; D is uncertain. Germline V CDR1 and CDR2: LNHDA, SQIVND (reference sequence). The CDR3 is 16 amino acids. V lost 3 bases and J 3 bases, leaving 15 bases between the germline ends. The chain's CDR3 is CASSMETSWANQPQHF. In DNA form, the CDR3 reads TGTGCCAGTAGTATGGAAACCTCATGGGCCAATCAGCCCCAGCATTTT.

CDR3: CASSLLRGGPGTDTQYF. The CDR3 coding sequence is TGTGCCAGCAGTTTACTGCGGGGGGGCCCCGGCACAGATACGCAGTATTTT. The rearrangement joins TRBV27 to TRBJ2-3; 9 bases agree with TRBD2. The V segment lost 2 bases and the J segment 1 base; nucleotides outside the gene matches: 7. This CDR3 is 17 amino acids long. Germline assignment: CDR1 MNHEY and CDR2 SMNVEV (reference sequence).